Below are 20 T cell receptor beta chains sequenced from a single sample in a study of blood T cell repertoires in COVID-19. The method was immunoSEQ multiplex PCR; TCRdb's version includes in-frame clones alone and lacks a portion of them. The sample has under 95,000 clones, 85% to 90% seen once. The sequencing sample was made of peripheral blood. The receptors were sampled from an older man in a cohort sampled during active COVID-19.

The gene calls are TRBV11-2 and TRBJ2-5, with D possibly matching TRBD2 (5 bases). The germline V gene encodes CDR1 SGHAT and CDR2 FQNNGV. The CDR3 has 15 residues. V gave up 2 bases and J gave up 6 bases, with 16 bases separating them. CDR3 coding DNA: TGTGCCAGCAGCTTAAGCGGCTCGGACCATCAGACCCAGTACTTC. This codes for CASSLSGSDHQTQYF.

This clone was observed once. The chain employs TRBV7-6 and TRBJ2-3, with 9 nucleotides matching TRBD2. This CDR3 has 17 amino acids. The V gene end was trimmed by 4 bases and the J gene end by 11 bases; junction bases not matched to a gene: 19. Germline loops: CDR1 SGHVS, CDR2 FNYEAQ. CDR3 nucleotide sequence: TGTGCCAGCAGCTCAGAAGGCGGGGGGGCCATGTATGAGGGGCAGTATTTT. This gives the protein CASSSEGGGAMYEGQYF.

J is TRBJ2-2 and V is TRBV6-5, with D possibly TRBD1 on 5 matching bases. Trimming shortened V by 6 bases and J by 1 base, and 9 bases separated the two germline ends. The germline gives CDR1 MNHEY, CDR2 SVGAGI. The CDR3 has 14 amino acids. The CDR3 loop is CASRRDRNTGELFF. The DNA for the CDR3 is TGTGCCAGCAGAAGAGACAGGAACACCGGGGAGCTGTTTTTT.

The J gene is TRBJ1-2, the V gene TRBV7-9; 7 nucleotides line up with TRBD1. J gave up 2 bases and V 3 bases, and 9 bases lay outside the gene matches. CDR1 SEHNR and CDR2 FQNEAQ come from the germline V gene (reference sequence). The CDR3 covers 16 residues. The CDR3 DNA sequence: TGTGCCAGCAGCTTGGGGGACAGAAGTACGAACTATGGCTACACCTTC. Encoded protein: CASSLGDRSTNYGYTF.

This chain connects TRBV6-5 to TRBJ2-2, with 8 bases aligning to TRBD1. J lost 1 base, V lost 3 bases, and 1 base had no gene match. Germline CDR1 and CDR2: MNHEY and SVGAGI. CDR3 length equals 15 residues. CDR3 DNA: TGTGCCAGCAGTTATGGGACAGGGAACACCGGGGAGCTGTTTTTT. Translated: CASSYGTGNTGELFF.

This rearrangement joins TRBV5-1 to TRBJ2-4, with TRBD1 matching over 7 bases. The germline V gene encodes CDR1 SGHRS and CDR2 YFSETQ. After removal of 0 bases from V and 8 bases from J, the junction contained 5 bases not matched to a gene. The CDR3 is 14 amino acids. The CDR3 spells CASSLGQGVDIQYF. As DNA, the CDR3 is TGCGCCAGCAGCTTGGGTCAGGGGGTGGACATTCAGTACTTC.

The chain employs TRBV27 and TRBJ2-1; 7 positions agree with TRBD2. Germline V gene lookup returns CDR1 MNHEY and CDR2 SMNVEV (reference sequence). CDR3 length: 16 residues. V lost 8 bases, J lost 1 base, and 11 bases stayed unmatched. The CDR3 DNA sequence: TGTGCCAGCCCTAATGCCGGGGGGAGTTCCTACAATGAGCAGTTCTTC. It codes for CASPNAGGSSYNEQFF.

The chain combines TRBV18 with TRBJ2-5; no reliable D call. Germline V gene data show CDR1 as KGHSH and CDR2 as LQKENI. The CDR3 is made up of 14 amino acids. V lost 2 bases, J lost 1 base, and 8 bases lay in between. The CDR3 DNA follows: TGTGCCAGCTCACCAAAACAGAGCCAAGAGACCCAGTACTTC. Protein: CASSPKQSQETQYF. Based on the CDR3 plus reference TRBV18 and TRBJ2-5, the full variable domain is NAGVMQNPRHLVRRRGQEARLRCSPMKGHSHVYWYRQLPEEGLKFMVYLQKENIIDESGMPKERFSAEFPKEGPSILRIQQVVRGDSAAYFCASSPKQSQETQYFGPGTRLLVL.

This chain links TRBV5-1 with TRBJ2-5; TRBD2 is a possible D gene (6 bases). The CDR3 runs 16 residues. Between the trimmed V and J ends, which lost 3 bases and 5 bases, there was a span of 20 bases. CDR1 SGHRS and CDR2 YFSETQ come from the germline V gene. CDR3 sequence reads: CASSSGLTQGGETQYF. The CDR3 DNA follows: TGCGCCAGCAGCTCCGGGTTGACCCAGGGAGGTGAGACCCAGTACTTC.

CDR3 residues: CASSLVGSGDNEQFF. The CDR3 coding sequence is TGTGCCAGCAGTTTAGTAGGATCGGGGGACAATGAGCAGTTCTTC. This chain connects TRBV27 to TRBJ2-1; D may be TRBD2 (6 bases). This CDR3 comprises 15 residues. The ends were cut back, 2 bases at V and 5 bases at J, with 13 bases in the middle. CDR1 is MNHEY and CDR2 is SMNVEV in the germline V gene (reference sequence).

V and J are TRBV5-6 and TRBJ1-4; 8 bases match TRBD1. Unmatched junction bases numbered 5, after V lost 3 bases and J lost 4 bases. This CDR3 contains 15 residues. CDR1 is SGHDT and CDR2 is YYEEEE in the germline V gene. In DNA form, the CDR3 reads TGTGCCAGCAGCTCGATCACAGGGGGTAATGAAAAACTGTTTTTT. Translating it yields CASSSITGGNEKLFF.

This clone was detected once. The DNA of the CDR3 is TGTGCCAGCAGCTCTATCGGGACTAGCGGGGGGAGAACTTCGGCTACGCAGTATTTT. Protein product: CASSSIGTSGGRTSATQYF. V usage is TRBV28 and J usage is TRBJ2-3; TRBD2 matches 15 bases. Germline V CDR1 and CDR2: MDHEN, SYDVKM. The V and J ends lost 6 bases and 8 bases, in that order; junction bases with no gene match: 18. This CDR3 spans 19 amino acids.

This chain connects TRBV2 to TRBJ2-7; 7 nucleotides agree with TRBD1. The V gene end was trimmed by 5 bases and the J gene end by 3 bases; junction bases not matched to a gene: 4. Germline V gene sequence: CDR1 SNHLY, CDR2 FYNNEI. This CDR3 spans 13 amino acids. This CDR3 is CASSLDRNYEQYV. The CDR3 DNA is TGTGCCAGCAGTCTGGACAGGAACTACGAGCAGTACGTC.

The V call is TRBV19, the J call TRBJ1-2; D unresolved. Germline-derived CDR1 and CDR2 are LNHDA and SQIVND (reference sequence). The CDR3 sequence is 11 residues long. Trimming left V 3 bases short and J 9 bases short, with 8 bases between. CDR3 amino acids: CASSMSLSYTF. The CDR3 nucleotides are TGTGCCAGTAGTATGAGCCTGAGCTACACCTTC.

The chain carries TRBV7-6 and TRBJ1-4; TRBD1 agrees at 8 bases. Germline V gene lookup returns CDR1 SGHVS and CDR2 FNYEAQ. The CDR3 spans 15 residues. The V gene end was trimmed by 5 bases and the J gene end by 8 bases; junction bases not matched to a gene: 10. This CDR3 reads CASSPRIAGGEKLFF. CDR3 coding DNA: TGTGCCAGCAGCCCGAGGATTGCAGGGGGCGAAAAACTGTTTTTT.

This clone was seen just once. This chain uses TRBV5-1 with TRBJ2-3; TRBD2 matches 9 bases. Germline CDR1 reads SGHRS; CDR2 reads YFSETQ. V shed 4 bases, J shed 2 bases, and the junction held 5 bases outside the gene matches. CDR3 length: 15 amino acids. CDR3 DNA: TGCGCCAGCAGCCCCCTAGCGGGGAACACAGATACGCAGTATTTT. Encoded protein: CASSPLAGNTDTQYF.

This rearrangement joins TRBV19 to TRBJ2-2; TRBD2 matches 11 bases. V shed 5 bases and J 6 bases; nucleotides not matched to a gene: 2. This CDR3 is built from 14 residues. From germline, CDR1 is LNHDA and CDR2 SQIVND (reference sequence). The CDR3 is CASSPSGGSGELFF. The CDR3 DNA reads as TGTGCCAGTAGTCCTAGCGGGGGGTCCGGGGAGCTGTTTTTT.

The V and J genes are TRBV19 and TRBJ2-7; no clear D. V was trimmed by 5 bases and J by 6 bases, leaving 14 bases between them. CDR3 size: 13 residues. Germline lookup yields CDR1 LNHDA and CDR2 SQIVND (reference sequence). The CDR3 DNA is TGTGCCAGTAGTCCAACAGTGTTCGGCGAGCAGTACGTC. It specifies CASSPTVFGEQYV.

As DNA, the CDR3 is TGTGCCAGTAGTCTGATAGGGGACAGTCTCTATCAGCCCCAGCATTTT. It yields the protein CASSLIGDSLYQPQHF. V is TRBV19 and J is TRBJ1-5; TRBD1 agrees at 7 bases. Looked up from germline, CDR1 is LNHDA and CDR2 is SQIVND (reference sequence). The CDR3 loop spans 16 amino acids. V lost 5 bases to trimming and J lost 5 bases; unmatched junction nucleotides: 12.

This chain uses TRBV10-2 with TRBJ2-1; D uncertain. The V gene's germline CDR1 is WSHSY and CDR2 SAAADI. This CDR3 region has 13 residues. V lost 5 bases to trimming and J lost 0 bases, with 5 bases between them. The CDR3 loop reads CASSLSSYNEQFF. The CDR3 DNA reads as TGCGCCAGCAGTCTCAGCTCCTACAATGAGCAGTTCTTC.